The text below deals with one T cell receptor (beta chain). The antigen remains unidentified. Researchers prepared the TCRbeta library using unique molecular identifiers, the study reports. TCRdb re-called the PCR reads through MiXCR, storing one row per CDR3 protein. The profile shows 200,000 to 250,000 distinct CDR3 sequences, under 30% of them singletons. This entry is derived from a study of T-cell reconstitution after alpha-beta-depleted transplantation in children. The study, taken as a whole, reports: Reportedly, alpha-beta T cells present about two months post-transplant originated from several hundred expanded clones of graft origin. It was newly produced T cells that mostly accounted for T-cell counts and diversity one year after transplant.

The input for sequencing was PBMCs, taken before TCRalphabeta/CD19-depleted stem cell transplant. The sequence was obtained from a girl aged 2 to 9 with Fanconi anemia, due to receive a stem cell transplant.

The DNA for the CDR3 is TGCGCCAGCAGCTTTGGGCTAGCGGGAGCGGGGAATGAGCAGTTCTTC. Translated: CASSFGLAGAGNEQFF. The chain joins TRBV5-1 to TRBJ2-1, with 10 bases that match TRBD2. From germline, CDR1 is SGHRS and CDR2 YFSETQ. This CDR3 is 16 amino acids long. The junction had 9 bases not matched to a gene; V was cut back by 2 bases and J by 7 bases.